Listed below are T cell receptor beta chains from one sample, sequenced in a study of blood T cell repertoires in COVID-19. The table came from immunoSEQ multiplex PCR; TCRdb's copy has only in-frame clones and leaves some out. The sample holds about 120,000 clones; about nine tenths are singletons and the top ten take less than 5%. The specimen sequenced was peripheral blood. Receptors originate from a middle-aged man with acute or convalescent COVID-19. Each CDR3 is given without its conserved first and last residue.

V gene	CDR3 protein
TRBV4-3	ASSRQQENYGYT
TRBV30	APDRGGGHPRGNTIY
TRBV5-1	ASTQRDRGTGELF
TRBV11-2	ASSLEDSKQF
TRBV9	ASSPPGLAGEQF
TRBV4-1	ASSQDLTGATSPLH
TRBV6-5	ASSTSDRNEKLF
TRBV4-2	ASSRESSGGAGQY
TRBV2	ASIGIDYGYT
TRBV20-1	SASSPYEQY
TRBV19	ASSMRVMRGDSGNTIY
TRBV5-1	ASRPTGGGYGYT
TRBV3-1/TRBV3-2	ASSPPKGQGARAGELF
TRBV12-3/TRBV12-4	ASSSGAPRKY
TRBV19	ASSRRQPGRTGELF
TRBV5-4	ASSLGLAQRKETQY
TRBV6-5	ASKKGALGFNEQF
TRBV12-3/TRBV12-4	ASSLRGELF
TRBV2	ASVEGRGNTGELF
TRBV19	ASSPTGGGYNEQF
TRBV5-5	ASSPGQGYGYT
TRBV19	ASSIGEGYT
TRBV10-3	AISDTAGGSRTEAF
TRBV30	ALIKGVLGTQNTEAF
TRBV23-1	ASSKNRADNQETQY
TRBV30	AWKPRGPSMNTEAF
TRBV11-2	ASSLARDTALEQY
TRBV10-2	ASSDQNTGELF
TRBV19	ASSIEGTGSIGTEAF
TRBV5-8	ASIWGGGGSPLH
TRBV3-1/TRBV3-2	ASSQAPSGSGETQY
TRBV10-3	ATGQAYEAF
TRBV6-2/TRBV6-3	ASSPDRGEVRTHEQF
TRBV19	ASTSSGTGNSPLH
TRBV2	ASSLTEAEAF
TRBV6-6	ASIRTADYSNQPQH
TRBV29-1	SVWQGLNYGYT
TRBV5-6	ASSQGQINYGYT
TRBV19	ASTPGLDYGYT
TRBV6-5	ASSSQGWRDTDTQY
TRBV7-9	ASTPGLNQPQH
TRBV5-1	ASSSSQGSDTEAF
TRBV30	AWTLGGVNYGYT
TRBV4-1	ASSQTPGQGRLSGNTIY
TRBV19	ASSIPSGRSDTGELF
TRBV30	AWSEAAHSGNTIY
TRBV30	AWIQGAAYNSPLH
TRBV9	ASSPSSSAGNEQF
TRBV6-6	ASSLGQGLPNYGYT
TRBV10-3	AISETTTGFSYEQY
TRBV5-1	ASRRMNTEAF
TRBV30	AWSAGTSGKQY
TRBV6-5	ASSYNHESLEKLF
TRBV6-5	ASTNGRGGYGYT
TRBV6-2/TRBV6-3	ASSRTASNQPQH
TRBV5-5	ASSLGTVNNSPLH
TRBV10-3	AISQVNTEAF